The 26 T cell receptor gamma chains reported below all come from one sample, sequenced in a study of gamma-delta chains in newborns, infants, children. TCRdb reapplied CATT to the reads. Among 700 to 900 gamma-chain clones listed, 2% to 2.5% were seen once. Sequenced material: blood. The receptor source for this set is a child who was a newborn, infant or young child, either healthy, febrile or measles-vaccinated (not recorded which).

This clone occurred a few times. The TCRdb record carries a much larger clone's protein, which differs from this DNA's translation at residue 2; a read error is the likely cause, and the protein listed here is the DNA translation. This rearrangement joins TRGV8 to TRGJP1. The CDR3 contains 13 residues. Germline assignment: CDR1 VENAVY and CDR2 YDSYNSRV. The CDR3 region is CTTWDTTGWFKIF. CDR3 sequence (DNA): TGTACCACCTGGGATACCACTGGTTGGTTCAAGATATTT.

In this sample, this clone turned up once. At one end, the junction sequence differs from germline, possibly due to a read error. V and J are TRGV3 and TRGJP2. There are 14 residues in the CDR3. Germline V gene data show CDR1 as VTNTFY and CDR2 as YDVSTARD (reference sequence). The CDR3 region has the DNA TGTGCCGCCTGGGACAGGCCTGGTGATTGGATCAAGACGTTT. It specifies CAAWDRPGDWIKTF.

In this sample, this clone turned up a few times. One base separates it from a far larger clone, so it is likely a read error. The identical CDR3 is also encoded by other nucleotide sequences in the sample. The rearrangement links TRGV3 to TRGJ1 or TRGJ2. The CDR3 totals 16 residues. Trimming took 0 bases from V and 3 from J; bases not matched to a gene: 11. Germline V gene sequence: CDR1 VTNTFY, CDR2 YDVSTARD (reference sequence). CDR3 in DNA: TGTGCCACCTGGGACAGGCCGCCGGGGTTTTATTATAAGAAACTCTTT. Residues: CATWDRPPGFYYKKLF.

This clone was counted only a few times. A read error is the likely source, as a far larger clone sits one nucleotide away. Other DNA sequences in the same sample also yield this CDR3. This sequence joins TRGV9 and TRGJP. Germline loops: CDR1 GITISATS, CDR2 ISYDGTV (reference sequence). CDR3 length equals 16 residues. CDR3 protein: CALWDLQELGKKIKVF. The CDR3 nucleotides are TGTGCCTTGTGGGACTTACAAGAGTTGGGCAAGAAAATCAAGGTATTT.

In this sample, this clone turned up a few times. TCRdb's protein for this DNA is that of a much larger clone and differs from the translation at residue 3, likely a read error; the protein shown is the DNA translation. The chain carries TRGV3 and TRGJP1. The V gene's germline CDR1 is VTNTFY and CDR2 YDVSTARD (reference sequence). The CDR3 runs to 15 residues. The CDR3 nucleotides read TGTGCCGCCTGGGACAGGCGGGTTACTGGTTGGTTCAAGATATTT. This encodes CAAWDRRVTGWFKIF.

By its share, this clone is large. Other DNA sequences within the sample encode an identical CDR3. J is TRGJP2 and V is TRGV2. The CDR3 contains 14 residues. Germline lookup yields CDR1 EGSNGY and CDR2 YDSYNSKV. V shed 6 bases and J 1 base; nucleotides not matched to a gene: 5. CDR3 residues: CATWTPSSDWIKTF. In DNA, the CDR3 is TGTGCCACCTGGACTCCTAGTAGTGATTGGATCAAGACGTTT.

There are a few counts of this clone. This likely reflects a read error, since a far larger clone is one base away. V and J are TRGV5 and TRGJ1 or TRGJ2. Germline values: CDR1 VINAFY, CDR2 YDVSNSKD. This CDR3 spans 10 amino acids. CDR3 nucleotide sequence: TGTACCACCTGGGACTATAAGAAACTCTTT. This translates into CTTWDYKKLF.

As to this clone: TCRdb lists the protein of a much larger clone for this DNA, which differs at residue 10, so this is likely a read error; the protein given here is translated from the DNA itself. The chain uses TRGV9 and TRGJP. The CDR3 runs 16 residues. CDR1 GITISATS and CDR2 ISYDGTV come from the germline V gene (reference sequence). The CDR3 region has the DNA TGTGCCTTGTGGGAGGTGGGAGAGTTGAGCAAAAAAATCAAGGTATTT. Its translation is CALWEVGELSKKIKVF.

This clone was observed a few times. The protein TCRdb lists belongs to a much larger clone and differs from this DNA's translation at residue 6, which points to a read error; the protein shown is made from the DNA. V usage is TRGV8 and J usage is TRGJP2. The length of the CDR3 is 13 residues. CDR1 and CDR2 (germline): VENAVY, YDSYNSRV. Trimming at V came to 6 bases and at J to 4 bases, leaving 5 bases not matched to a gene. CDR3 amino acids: CATWSISDWIKTF. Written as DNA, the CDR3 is TGTGCCACCTGGTCCATTAGTGATTGGATCAAGACGTTT.

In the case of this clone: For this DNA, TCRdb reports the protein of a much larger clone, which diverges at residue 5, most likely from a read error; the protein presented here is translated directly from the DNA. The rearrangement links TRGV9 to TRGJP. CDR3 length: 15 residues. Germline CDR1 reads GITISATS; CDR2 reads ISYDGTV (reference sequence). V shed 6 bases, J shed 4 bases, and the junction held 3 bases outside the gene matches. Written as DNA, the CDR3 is TGTGCCTTGTGGAATCAAGAGTTGGGCAAAAAAATCAAGGTATTT. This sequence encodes CALWNQELGKKIKVF.

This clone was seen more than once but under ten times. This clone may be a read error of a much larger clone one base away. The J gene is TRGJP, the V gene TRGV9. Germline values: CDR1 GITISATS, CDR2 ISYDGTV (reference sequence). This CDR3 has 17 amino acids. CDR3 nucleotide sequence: TGTGCCTTGTGGGAGGTGACCCAAGAGTTGGGCAAAAGAATCAAGGTATTT. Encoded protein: CALWEVTQELGKRIKVF.

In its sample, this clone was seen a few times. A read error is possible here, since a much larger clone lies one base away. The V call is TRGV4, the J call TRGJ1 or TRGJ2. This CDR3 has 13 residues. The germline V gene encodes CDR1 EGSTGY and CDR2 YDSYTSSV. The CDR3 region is CAAWDDHYYKKLF. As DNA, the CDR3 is TGTGCCGCCTGGGACGATCATTATTATAAGAAACTCTTT.

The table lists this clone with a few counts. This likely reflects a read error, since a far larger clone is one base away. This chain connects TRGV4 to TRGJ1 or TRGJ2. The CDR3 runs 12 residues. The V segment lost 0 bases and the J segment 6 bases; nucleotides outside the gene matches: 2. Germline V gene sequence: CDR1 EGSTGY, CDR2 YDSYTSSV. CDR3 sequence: CATWDGPYKKLF. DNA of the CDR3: TGTGCCACCTGGGATGGGCCTTATAAGAAACTCTTT.

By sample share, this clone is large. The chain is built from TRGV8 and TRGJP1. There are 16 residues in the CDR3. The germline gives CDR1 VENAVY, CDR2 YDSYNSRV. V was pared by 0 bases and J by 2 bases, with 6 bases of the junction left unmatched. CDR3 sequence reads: CATWDRWETTGWFKIF. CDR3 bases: TGTGCCACCTGGGATAGGTGGGAGACCACTGGTTGGTTCAAGATATTT.

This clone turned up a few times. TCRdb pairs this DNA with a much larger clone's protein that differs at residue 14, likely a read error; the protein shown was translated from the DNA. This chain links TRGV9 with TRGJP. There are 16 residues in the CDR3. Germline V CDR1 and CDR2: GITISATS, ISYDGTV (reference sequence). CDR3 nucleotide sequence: TGTGCCTTGTGGGAGGCCCAAGAGTTGGGCAAAAAAATCGAGGTATTT. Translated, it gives CALWEAQELGKKIEVF.

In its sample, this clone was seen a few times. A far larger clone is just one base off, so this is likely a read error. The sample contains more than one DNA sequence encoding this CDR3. CDR3 coding DNA: TGTGCCTTGTGGGAGGCCCAAGAGTTGGGCAAAAAAATTAAGGTATTT. Protein product: CALWEAQELGKKIKVF. This sequence joins TRGV9 and TRGJP. Per the germline V gene, CDR1 is GITISATS and CDR2 is ISYDGTV (reference sequence). There are 16 residues in the CDR3.

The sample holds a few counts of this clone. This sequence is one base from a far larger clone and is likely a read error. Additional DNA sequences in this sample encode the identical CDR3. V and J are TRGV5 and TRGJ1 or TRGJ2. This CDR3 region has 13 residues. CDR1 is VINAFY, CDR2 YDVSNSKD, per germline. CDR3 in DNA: TGCGCCACCTGGGACAGTCTTTATTATAAGAAACTCTTT. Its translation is CATWDSLYYKKLF.

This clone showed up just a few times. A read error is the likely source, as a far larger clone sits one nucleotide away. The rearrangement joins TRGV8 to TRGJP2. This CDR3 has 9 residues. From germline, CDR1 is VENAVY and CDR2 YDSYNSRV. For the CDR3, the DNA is TGTGCCACCCGGGAGAGCAAGACGTTT. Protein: CATRESKTF.

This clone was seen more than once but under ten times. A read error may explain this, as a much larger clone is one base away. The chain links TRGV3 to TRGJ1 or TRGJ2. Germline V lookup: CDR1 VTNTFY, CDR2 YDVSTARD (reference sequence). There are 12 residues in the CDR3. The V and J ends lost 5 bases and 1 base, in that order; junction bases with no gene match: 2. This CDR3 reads CATWGNYYKKLF. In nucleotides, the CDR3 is TGTGCCACCTGGGGCAATTATTATAAGAAACTCTTT.

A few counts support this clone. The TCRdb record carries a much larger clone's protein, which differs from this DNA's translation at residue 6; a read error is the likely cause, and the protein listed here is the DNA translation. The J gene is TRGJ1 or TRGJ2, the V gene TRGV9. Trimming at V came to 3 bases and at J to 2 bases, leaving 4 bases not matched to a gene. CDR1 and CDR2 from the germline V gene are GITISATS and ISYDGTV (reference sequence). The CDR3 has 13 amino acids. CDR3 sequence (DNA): TGTGCCTTGTGGGAGTTGGATTATTATAAGAAACTCTTT. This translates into CALWELDYYKKLF.

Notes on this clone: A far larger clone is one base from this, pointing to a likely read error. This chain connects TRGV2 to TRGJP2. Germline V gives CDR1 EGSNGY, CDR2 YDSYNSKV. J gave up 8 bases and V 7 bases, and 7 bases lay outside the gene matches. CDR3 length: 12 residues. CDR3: CATCARDWIKTF. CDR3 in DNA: TGTGCCACCTGTGCACGCGATTGGATCAAGACGTTT.

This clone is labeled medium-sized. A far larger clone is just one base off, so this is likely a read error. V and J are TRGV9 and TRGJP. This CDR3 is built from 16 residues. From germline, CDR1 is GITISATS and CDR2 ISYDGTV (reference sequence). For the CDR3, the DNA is TGTGCCTTGTGGGGGGTGCAAGAGTTGGGCAAAAAAATCAAGGTATTT. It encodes CALWGVQELGKKIKVF.

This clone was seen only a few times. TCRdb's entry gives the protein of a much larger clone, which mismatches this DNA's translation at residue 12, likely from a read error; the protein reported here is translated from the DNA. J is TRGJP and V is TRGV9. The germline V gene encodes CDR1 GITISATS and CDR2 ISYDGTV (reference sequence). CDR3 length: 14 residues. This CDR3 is CALWEVLGKKIEVF. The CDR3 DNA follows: TGTGCCTTGTGGGAGGTGTTGGGCAAAAAAATCGAGGTATTT.

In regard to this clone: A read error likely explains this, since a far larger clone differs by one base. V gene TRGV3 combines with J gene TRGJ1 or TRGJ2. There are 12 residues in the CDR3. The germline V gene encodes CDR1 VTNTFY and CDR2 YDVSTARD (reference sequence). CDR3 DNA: TGTACCACCTGGGACAATTATTATAAGAAACTCTTT. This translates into CTTWDNYYKKLF.

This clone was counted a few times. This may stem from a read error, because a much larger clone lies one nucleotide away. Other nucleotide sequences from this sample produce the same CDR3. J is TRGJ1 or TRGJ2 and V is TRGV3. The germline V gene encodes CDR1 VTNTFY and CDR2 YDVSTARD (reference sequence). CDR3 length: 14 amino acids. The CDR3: CATWDRLSYYKKLF. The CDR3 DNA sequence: TGTGCCACCTGGGACAGGCTTTCCTATTATAAGAAACTCTTC.

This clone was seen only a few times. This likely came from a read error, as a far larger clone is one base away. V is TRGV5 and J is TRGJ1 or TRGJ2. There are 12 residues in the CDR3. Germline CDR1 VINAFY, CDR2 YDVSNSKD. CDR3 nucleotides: TGTGCCACCCGGGACCTGTATTATAAGAAACTCTTT. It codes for CATRDLYYKKLF.